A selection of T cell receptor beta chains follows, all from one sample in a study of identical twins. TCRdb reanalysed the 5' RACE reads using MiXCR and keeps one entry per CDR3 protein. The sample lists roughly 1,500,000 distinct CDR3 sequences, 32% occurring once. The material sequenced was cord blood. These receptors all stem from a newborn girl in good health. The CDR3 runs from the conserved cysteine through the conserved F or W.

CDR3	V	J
CSARRSGYEQYF	TRBV20-1	TRBJ2-7
CSAVLYEQYF	TRBV20-1	TRBJ2-7
CSARDWTNSGRVHEQYF	TRBV20-1	TRBJ2-7
CAISESRLEQYF	TRBV10-3	TRBJ2-5
CASSLGTLVSYEQYF	TRBV7-2	TRBJ2-7
CSVESTREVYNEQFF	TRBV29-1	TRBJ2-1
CASSYLTTSGSYNEQYF	TRBV6-5	NA
CSVRKRDRAAGYTF	TRBV29-1	TRBJ1-2
CASSYVGLTNEKLFF	TRBV6-5	TRBJ1-4
CASSRRGGGTEAFF	TRBV12-3/TRBV12-4	TRBJ1-1
CASRTNRDYGYTF	TRBV6-2/TRBV6-3	TRBJ1-2
CASSSQATSYEQYF	TRBV5-1	TRBJ2-7
CASSFLWTSGVSDTQYF	TRBV5-5	TRBJ2-3
CSAGDRVTEKLFF	TRBV20-1	TRBJ1-4
CASSPWTGEDNSPLHF	TRBV4-2	TRBJ1-6